This TCR beta chain was found in a study of control samples from healthy donors and cancer patients. This clone was detected once. Only in-frame clones appear in the TCRdb table, and some are missing; sequencing was by immunoSEQ multiplex PCR. The sample yields some 120,000 clones, 80% to 95% seen once. The CDR3 contains 16 residues. Trimming cost V 2 bases and J 1 base; bases outside gene matches: 5. Germline V gene lookup returns CDR1 KGHSH and CDR2 LQKENI. This clonotype was sampled from a young man in good health. This rearrangement joins TRBV18 to TRBJ1-5; 7 bases are a match to TRBD1. Source material: blood. CDR3 residues: CASSPAGGGSNQPQHF. The CDR3 DNA follows: TGTGCCAGCTCACCAGCAGGGGGGGGAAGCAATCAGCCCCAGCATTTT.